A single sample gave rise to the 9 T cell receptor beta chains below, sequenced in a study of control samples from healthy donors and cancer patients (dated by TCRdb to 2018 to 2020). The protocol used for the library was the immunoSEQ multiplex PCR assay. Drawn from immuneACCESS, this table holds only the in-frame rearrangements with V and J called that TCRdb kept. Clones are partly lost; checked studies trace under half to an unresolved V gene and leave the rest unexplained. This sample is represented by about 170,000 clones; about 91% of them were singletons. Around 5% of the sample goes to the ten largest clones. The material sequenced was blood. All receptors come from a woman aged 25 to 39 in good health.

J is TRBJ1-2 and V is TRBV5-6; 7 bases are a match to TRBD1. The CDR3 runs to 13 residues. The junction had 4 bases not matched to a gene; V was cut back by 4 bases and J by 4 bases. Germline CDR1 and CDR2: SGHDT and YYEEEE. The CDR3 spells CASSAGQTYGYTF. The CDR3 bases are TGTGCCAGCAGCGCGGGACAGACCTATGGCTACACCTTC.

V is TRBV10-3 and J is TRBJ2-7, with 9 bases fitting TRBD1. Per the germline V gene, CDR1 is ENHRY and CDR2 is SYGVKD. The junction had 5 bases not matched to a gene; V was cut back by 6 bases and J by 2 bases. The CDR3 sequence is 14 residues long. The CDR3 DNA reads TGTGCCATCAGCTGGGGACAGGGCCCCTACGAGCAGTACTTC. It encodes CAISWGQGPYEQYF.

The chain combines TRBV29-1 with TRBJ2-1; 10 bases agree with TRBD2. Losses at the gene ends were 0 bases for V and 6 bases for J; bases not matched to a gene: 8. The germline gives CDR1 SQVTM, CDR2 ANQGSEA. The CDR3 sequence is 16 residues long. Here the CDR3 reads CSVEDQSGGALNEQFF. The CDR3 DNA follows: TGCAGCGTTGAAGACCAGAGCGGGGGGGCTCTCAATGAGCAGTTCTTC.

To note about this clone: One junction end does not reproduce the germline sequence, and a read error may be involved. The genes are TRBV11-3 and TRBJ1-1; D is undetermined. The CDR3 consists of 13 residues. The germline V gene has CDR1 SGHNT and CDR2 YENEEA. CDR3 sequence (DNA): TGTGCCAGCAGCCTAGAGGGAAACACTGAAGCTTTCTTT. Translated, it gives CASSLEGNTEAFF. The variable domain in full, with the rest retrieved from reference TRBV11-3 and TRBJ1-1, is EAGVVQSPRYKIIEKKQPVAFWCNPISGHNTLYWYLQNLGQGPELLIRYENEEAVDDSQLPKDRFSAERLKGVDSTLKIQPAELGDSAVYLCASSLEGNTEAFFGQGTRLTVV.

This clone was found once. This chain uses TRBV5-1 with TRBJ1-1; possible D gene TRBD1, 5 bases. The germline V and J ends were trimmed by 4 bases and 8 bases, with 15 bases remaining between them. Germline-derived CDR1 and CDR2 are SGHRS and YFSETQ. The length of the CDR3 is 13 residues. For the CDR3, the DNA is TGCGCCAGCAGCGGTGGGGCAGCCAGCGAAGCTTTCTTT. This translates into CASSGGAASEAFF.

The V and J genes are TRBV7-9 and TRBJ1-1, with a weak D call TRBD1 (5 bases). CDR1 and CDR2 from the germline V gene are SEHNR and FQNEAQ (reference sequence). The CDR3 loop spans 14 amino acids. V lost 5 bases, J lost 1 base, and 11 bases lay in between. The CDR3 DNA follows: TGTGCCAGCAGCCTAAGTAGGGGGAACACTGAAGCTTTCTTT. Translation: CASSLSRGNTEAFF.

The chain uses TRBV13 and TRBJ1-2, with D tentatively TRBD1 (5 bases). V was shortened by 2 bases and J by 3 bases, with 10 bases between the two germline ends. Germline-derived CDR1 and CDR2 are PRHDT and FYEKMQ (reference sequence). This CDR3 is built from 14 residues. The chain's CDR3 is CASSLWGVDYGYTF. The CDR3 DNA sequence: TGTGCCAGCAGCTTATGGGGGGTTGACTATGGCTACACCTTC. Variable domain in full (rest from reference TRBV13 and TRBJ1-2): AAGVIQSPRHLIKEKRETATLKCYPIPRHDTVYWYQQGPGQDPQFLISFYEKMQSDKGSIPDRFSAQQFSDYHSELNMSSLELGDSALYFCASSLWGVDYGYTFGSGTRLTVV.

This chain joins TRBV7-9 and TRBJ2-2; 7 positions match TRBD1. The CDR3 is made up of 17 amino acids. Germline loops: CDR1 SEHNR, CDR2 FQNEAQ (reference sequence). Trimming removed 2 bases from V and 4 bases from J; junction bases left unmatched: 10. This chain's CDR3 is CASSLIRPGGSTGELFF. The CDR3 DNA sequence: TGTGCCAGCAGCTTAATTCGTCCAGGGGGTTCCACCGGGGAGCTGTTTTTT.

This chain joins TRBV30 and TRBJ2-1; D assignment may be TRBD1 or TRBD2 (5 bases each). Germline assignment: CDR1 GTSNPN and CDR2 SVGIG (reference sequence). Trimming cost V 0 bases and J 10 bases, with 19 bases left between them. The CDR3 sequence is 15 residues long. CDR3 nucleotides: TGTGCCTGGAGTGTACTGTTGGGACCGAGTTCGGAGCAGTTCTTC. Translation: CAWSVLLGPSSEQFF.